This TCR beta chain was retrieved from a study of cytomegalovirus exposure and HLA in healthy donors. CDR3 length: 15 residues. CDR1 is LNHDA, CDR2 SQIVND, per germline (reference sequence). Trimming shortened V by 5 bases and J by 5 bases, and 15 bases separated the two germline ends. The primer mix had 60 Vbeta and 13 Jbeta primers. Method: immunoSEQ multiplex PCR; TCRdb's copy keeps in-frame clones and lacks some. The profile covers 30,000 to 40,000 clones, with 60% to 70% appearing a single time and 10% taken by the ten largest. Study-level findings and limits: As was reported, the HLA-A and HLA-B alleles of most subjects were accurately predicted from TCR beta sequences. Later, TCR association rates were found to vary by HLA locus, highest for DRB1 and lowest for HLA-C.

Concerning this clone itself: Its specificity is unknown.

Healthy bone marrow donors supplied every sample. Nominally healthy donors provided the samples, though records likely missed some immune exposures. The clonotype comes from a man aged 35-49 years in good health and CMV-seropositive. Input material: PBMCs. The gene calls are TRBV19 and TRBJ2-2; D perhaps matches TRBD1 (8 bases). The CDR3 is CASSLDRGLTGELFF. CDR3 nucleotide sequence: TGTGCCAGTAGTCTCGACAGGGGACTAACCGGGGAGCTGTTTTTT.